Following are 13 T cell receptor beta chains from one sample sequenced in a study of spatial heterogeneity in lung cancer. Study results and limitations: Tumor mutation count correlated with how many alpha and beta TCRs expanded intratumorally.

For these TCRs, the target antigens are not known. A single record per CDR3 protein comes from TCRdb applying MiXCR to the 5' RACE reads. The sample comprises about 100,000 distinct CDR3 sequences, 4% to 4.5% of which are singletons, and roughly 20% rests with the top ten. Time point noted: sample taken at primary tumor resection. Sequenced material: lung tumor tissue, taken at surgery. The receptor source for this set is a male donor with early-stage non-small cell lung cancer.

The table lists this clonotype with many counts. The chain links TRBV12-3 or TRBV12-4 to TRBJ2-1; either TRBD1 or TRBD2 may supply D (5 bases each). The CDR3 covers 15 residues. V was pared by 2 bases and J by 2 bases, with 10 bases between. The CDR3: CASSLNGGAYNEQFF. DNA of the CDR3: TGTGCCAGCAGTTTAAATGGGGGAGCCTACAATGAGCAGTTCTTC.

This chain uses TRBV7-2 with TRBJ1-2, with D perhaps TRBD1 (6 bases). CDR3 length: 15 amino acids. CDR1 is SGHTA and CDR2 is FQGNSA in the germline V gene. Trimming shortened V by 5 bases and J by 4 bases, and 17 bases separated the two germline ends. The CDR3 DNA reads TGTGCCAGCAGCCTTAACAGGGAGAATCTCTATGGCTACACCTTC. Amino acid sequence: CASSLNRENLYGYTF.

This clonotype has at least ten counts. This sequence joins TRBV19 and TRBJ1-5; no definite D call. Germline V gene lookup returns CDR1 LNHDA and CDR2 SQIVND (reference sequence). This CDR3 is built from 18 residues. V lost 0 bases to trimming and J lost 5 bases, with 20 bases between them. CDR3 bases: TGTGCCAGTAGTATAGACACGGGTAACGAAGCAACACATCAGCCCCAGCATTTT. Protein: CASSIDTGNEATHQPQHF.

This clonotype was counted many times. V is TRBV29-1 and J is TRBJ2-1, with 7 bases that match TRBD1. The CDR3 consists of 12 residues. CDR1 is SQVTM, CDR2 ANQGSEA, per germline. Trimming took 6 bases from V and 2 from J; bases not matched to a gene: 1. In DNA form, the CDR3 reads TGCAGCGTCGACAGGGCCTACAATGAGCAGTTCTTC. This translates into CSVDRAYNEQFF.

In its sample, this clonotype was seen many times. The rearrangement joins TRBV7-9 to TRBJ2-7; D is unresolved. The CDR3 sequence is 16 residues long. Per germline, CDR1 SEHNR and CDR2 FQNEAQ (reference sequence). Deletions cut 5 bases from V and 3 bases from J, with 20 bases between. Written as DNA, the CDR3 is TGTGCCAGCAGCGAGACCGACGGAGTACGACTCTACGAGCAGTACTTC. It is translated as CASSETDGVRLYEQYF.

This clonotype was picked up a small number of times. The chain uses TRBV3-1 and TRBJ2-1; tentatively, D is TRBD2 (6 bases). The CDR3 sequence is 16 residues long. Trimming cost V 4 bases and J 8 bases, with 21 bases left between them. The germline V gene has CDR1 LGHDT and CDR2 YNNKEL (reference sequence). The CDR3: CASSPPGLARIDEQFF. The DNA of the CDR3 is TGTGCCAGCAGCCCCCCCGGGCTAGCGAGGATCGATGAGCAGTTCTTC.

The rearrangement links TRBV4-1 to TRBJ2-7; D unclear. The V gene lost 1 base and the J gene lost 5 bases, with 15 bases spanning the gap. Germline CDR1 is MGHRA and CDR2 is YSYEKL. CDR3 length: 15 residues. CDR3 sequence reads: CASSQGVDRIHEQYF. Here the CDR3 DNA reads TGCGCCAGCAGCCAAGGGGTCGATAGAATCCACGAGCAGTACTTC.

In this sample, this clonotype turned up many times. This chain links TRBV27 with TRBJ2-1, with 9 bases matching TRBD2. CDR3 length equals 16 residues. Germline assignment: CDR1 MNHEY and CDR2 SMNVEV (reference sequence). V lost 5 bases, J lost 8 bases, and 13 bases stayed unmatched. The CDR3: CASSPMDSGSIHEQFF. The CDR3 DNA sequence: TGTGCCAGCAGTCCCATGGATAGCGGGAGTATACATGAGCAGTTCTTC.

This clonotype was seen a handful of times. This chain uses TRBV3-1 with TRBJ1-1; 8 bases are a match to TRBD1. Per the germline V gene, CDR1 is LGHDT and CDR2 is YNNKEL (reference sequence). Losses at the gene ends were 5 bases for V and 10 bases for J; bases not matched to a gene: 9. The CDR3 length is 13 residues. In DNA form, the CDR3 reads TGTGCCAGCAGCTTTCGGACAGGGCGAGGAGCTTTCTTT. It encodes CASSFRTGRGAFF.

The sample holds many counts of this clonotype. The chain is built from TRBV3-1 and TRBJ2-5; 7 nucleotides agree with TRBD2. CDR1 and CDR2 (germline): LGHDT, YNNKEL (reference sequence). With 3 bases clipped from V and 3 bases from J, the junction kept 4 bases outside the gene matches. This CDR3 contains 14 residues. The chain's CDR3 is CASSHPAGKETQYF. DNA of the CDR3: TGTGCCAGCAGCCATCCAGCGGGAAAAGAGACCCAGTACTTC.

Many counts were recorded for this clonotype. The CDR3: CASSSTLAGLDTQYF. CDR3 DNA: TGTGCCAGCAGTTCCACTCTAGCGGGATTAGATACGCAGTATTTT. The J gene is TRBJ2-3, the V gene TRBV6-2 or TRBV6-3, with TRBD2 identical over 9 bases. Per the germline V gene, CDR1 is MNHEY and CDR2 is SVGEGT. The CDR3 runs 15 residues. Germline trimming cut 4 bases from V and 5 bases from J; bases unmatched to any gene: 7.

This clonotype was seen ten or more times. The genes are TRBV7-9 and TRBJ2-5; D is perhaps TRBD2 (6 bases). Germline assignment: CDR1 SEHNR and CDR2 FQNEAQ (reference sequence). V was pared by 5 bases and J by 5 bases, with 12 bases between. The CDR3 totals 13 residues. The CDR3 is CASSDSSEETQYF. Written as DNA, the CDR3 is TGTGCCAGCAGCGACTCTAGCGAGGAGACCCAGTACTTC.

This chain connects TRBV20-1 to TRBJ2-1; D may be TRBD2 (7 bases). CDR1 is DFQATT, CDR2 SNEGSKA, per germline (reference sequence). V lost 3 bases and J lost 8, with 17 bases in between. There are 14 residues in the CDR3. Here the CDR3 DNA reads TGCAGTGCTAGTCCCGGGATAGGGGGGGATGAGCAGTTCTTC. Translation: CSASPGIGGDEQFF.